This T cell receptor beta chain was found in a study of blood T cell repertoires in COVID-19. Study in general: From T cells, B-cell-depleted T cells, or PBMCs came the material, which was cDNA or gDNA.

CDR3 length: 17 amino acids. Germline V gene data show CDR1 as SGHRS and CDR2 as YFSETQ. V was clipped by 1 base and J by 3 bases, with 20 bases between them. Clones were sequenced by immunoSEQ multiplex PCR, and TCRdb holds only the in-frame ones, with some missing. The sample has about 58,000 clones; about 81% are singletons. V usage is TRBV5-1 and J usage is TRBJ2-7; D is possibly TRBD1 (6 bases). The receptor was derived from a man between 60 and 70 years old with COVID-19, enrolled during active disease. Sample: peripheral blood. The CDR3 spells CASSLSFRRQDLYEQYF. CDR3 coding DNA: TGCGCCAGCAGCTTGTCCTTTCGTAGACAGGACCTCTACGAGCAGTACTTC.